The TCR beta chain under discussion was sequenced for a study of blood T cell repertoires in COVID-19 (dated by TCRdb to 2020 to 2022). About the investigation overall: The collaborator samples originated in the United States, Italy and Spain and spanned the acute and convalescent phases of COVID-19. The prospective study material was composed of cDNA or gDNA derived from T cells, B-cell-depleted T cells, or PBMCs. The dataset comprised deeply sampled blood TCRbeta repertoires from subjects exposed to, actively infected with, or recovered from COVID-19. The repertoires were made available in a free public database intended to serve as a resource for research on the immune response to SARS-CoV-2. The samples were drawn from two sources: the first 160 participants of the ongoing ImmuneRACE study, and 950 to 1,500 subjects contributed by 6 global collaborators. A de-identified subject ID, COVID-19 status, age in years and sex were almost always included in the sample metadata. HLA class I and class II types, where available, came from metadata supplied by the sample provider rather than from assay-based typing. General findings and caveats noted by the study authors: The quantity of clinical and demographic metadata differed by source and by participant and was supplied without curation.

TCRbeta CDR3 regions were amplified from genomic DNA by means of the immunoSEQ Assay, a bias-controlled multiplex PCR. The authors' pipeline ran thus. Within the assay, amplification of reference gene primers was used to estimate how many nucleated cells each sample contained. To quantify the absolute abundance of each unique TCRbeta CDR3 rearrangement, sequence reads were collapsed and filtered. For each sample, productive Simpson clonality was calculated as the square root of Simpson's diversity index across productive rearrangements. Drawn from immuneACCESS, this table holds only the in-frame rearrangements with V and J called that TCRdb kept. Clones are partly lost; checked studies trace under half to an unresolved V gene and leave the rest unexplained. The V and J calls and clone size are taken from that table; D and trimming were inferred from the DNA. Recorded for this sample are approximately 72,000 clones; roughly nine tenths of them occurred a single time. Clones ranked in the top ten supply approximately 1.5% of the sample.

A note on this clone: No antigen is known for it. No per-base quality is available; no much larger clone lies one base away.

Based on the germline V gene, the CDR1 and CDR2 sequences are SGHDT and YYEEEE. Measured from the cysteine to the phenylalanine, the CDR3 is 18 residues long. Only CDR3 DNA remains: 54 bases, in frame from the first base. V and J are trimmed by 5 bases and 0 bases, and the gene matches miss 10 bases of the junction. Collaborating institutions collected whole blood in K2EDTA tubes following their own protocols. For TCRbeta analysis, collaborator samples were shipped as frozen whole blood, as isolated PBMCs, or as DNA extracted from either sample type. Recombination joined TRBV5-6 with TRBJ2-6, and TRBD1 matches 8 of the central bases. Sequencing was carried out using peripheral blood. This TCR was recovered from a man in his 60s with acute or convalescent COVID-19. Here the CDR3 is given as CASRWDRRFNSGANVLTF. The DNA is TGTGCCAGCAGATGGGACAGGCGATTTAACTCTGGGGCCAACGTCCTGACTTTC.